Presented here are 14 T cell receptor beta chains from one specimen sequenced in a study of blood T cell repertoires in COVID-19. The data were produced by immunoSEQ multiplex PCR, yet TCRdb's version contains in-frame clones alone and is incomplete. The sample lists 150,000 to 200,000 clones, 79% seen once, with 6% in the top ten. Input material: peripheral blood. These receptors were collected from a woman between 35 and 50 years old with COVID-19, enrolled during active disease.

V gene TRBV10-3 combines with J gene TRBJ2-3, with D perhaps TRBD1 (5 bases). V was shortened by 10 bases and J by 6 bases, with 23 bases between the two germline ends. The germline V gene encodes CDR1 ENHRY and CDR2 SYGVKD. The CDR3 sequence is 15 residues long. This CDR3 is CATNWRLGASDTQYF. The CDR3 region has the DNA TGTGCCACTAACTGGCGGCTAGGGGCGTCGGATACGCAGTATTTT.

The chain is built from TRBV5-1 and TRBJ1-2; D possibly corresponds to TRBD1 (5 bases). The V end was cut by 0 bases, the J end by 5 bases, with 14 bases between. The length of the CDR3 is 15 residues. CDR1 and CDR2 from the germline V gene are SGHRS and YFSETQ. CDR3 nucleotides: TGCGCCAGCAGCTTGGAGCAGGGAGGACGTTATGGCTACACCTTC. This encodes CASSLEQGGRYGYTF.

The chain recombines TRBV7-3 with TRBJ2-1; possible D gene TRBD1, 5 bases. V was cut by 5 bases and J by 4 bases, with 9 bases left in between. This CDR3 comprises 13 residues. Germline loops: CDR1 SGHTA, CDR2 FQGTGA. This CDR3 is CASSQTVYNEQFF. In nucleotides, the CDR3 is TGTGCCAGCAGCCAGACAGTTTACAATGAGCAGTTCTTC.

The chain combines TRBV7-2 with TRBJ2-2, with TRBD1 identical over 11 bases. J gave up 3 bases and V 4 bases, and 1 base lay outside the gene matches. The CDR3 is made up of 15 amino acids. CDR1 is SGHTA and CDR2 is FQGNSA in the germline V gene. The CDR3 spells CASSSGQGDTGELFF. For the CDR3, the DNA is TGTGCCAGCAGCTCGGGACAGGGGGACACCGGGGAGCTGTTTTTT.

The rearrangement uses TRBV19 and TRBJ2-7; TRBD1 matches 10 bases. Trimming removed 5 bases from V and 4 bases from J; junction bases left unmatched: 5. CDR3 length equals 14 residues. Per the germline V gene, CDR1 is LNHDA and CDR2 is SQIVND (reference sequence). The CDR3 DNA reads TGTGCCAGTAGTGCGGGACAGGGGCCATACGAGCAGTACTTC. Translating gives CASSAGQGPYEQYF.

The V and J genes are TRBV4-2 and TRBJ2-2; 7 positions agree with TRBD2. V trimming: 3 bases; J trimming: 5 bases; junction bases outside the gene matches: 9. In germline, CDR1 is LGHNA, CDR2 YNFKEQ. The CDR3 is 16 residues long. CDR3: CASSHPFSGPTGELFF. CDR3 DNA: TGTGCCAGCAGCCATCCCTTTAGCGGGCCAACCGGGGAGCTGTTTTTT.

The DNA of the CDR3 is TGTGCCAGCTCAACCGGGACAGGAGGCGCCGGGGAGCTGTTTTTT. This gives the protein CASSTGTGGAGELFF. This chain joins TRBV18 and TRBJ2-2, with 8 bases lining up with TRBD1. Germline CDR1 is KGHSH and CDR2 is LQKENI. The V segment lost 5 bases and the J segment 6 bases; nucleotides outside the gene matches: 8. This CDR3 is 15 amino acids long.

V usage is TRBV21-1 and J usage is TRBJ2-1; the DNA was not compared with TRBD2, the D call given in the table. TRBV21-1 has pseudogene status. The CDR3 sequence is 18 residues long. CDR3 nucleotide sequence: TGTGCCAGCAGCAAAGGACTAGCGGGAGGGCCAACCTACAATGAGCAGTTCTTC. Translating it yields CASSKGLAGGPTYNEQFF.

This sequence joins TRBV5-5 and TRBJ2-2, with D perhaps matching TRBD1 (6 bases). The V end lost 4 bases, the J end lost 8 bases, and 18 bases lay between the germline ends. Germline V lookup: CDR1 SGHKS, CDR2 YYEKEE (reference sequence). The CDR3 is 15 residues long. This chain's CDR3 is CASSPLQGISGELFF. As DNA, the CDR3 is TGTGCCAGCAGCCCGCTCCAGGGGATCAGTGGGGAGCTGTTTTTT.

The V gene is TRBV5-6, the J gene TRBJ2-1, with 8 bases identical to TRBD2. This CDR3 spans 14 amino acids. CDR1 is SGHDT and CDR2 is YYEEEE in the germline V gene. With 5 bases clipped from V and 8 bases from J, the junction kept 9 bases outside the gene matches. The CDR3 DNA is TGTGCCAGCAGTTCCGGGACTAGTAGACATGAGCAGTTCTTC. This translates into CASSSGTSRHEQFF.

The sample holds a few counts of this clone. In DNA form, the CDR3 reads TGTGCCAGTAGTACTCATTTTCCGGGAACCGGGGAGCTGTTTTTT. Amino acids: CASSTHFPGTGELFF. The gene calls are TRBV19 and TRBJ2-2, with a tentative D call TRBD2 (5 bases). The CDR3 covers 15 residues. Germline V CDR1 and CDR2: LNHDA, SQIVND (reference sequence). Trimming took off 4 bases at V and 5 bases at J, with 14 bases between the two ends.

The chain links TRBV7-9 to TRBJ2-3, with 9 bases aligning to TRBD2. CDR3 size: 19 residues. The trim removed 4 bases at V and 4 bases at J, leaving 18 bases unmatched. Germline V CDR1 and CDR2: SEHNR, FQNEAQ (reference sequence). The CDR3 is CASSSPRWEGLAPPDTQYF. The CDR3 DNA sequence: TGTGCCAGCAGCTCACCTCGCTGGGAGGGACTAGCACCCCCAGATACGCAGTATTTT.

The chain uses TRBV2 and TRBJ1-2; 9 bases agree with TRBD1. The germline V gene encodes CDR1 SNHLY and CDR2 FYNNEI. Trimming removed 7 bases from V and 4 bases from J; junction bases left unmatched: 10. The CDR3 is 15 residues long. The CDR3 DNA is TGTGCCAGCAATGGACAGGGGATGGTGACCTATGGCTACACCTTC. Amino acids: CASNGQGMVTYGYTF.

This clone was seen many times. The V gene is TRBV7-9, the J gene TRBJ1-2; D perhaps matches TRBD1 (6 bases). The CDR3 totals 15 residues. Trimming removed 11 bases from V and 0 bases from J, with 19 bases in between. Germline V CDR1 and CDR2: SEHNR, FQNEAQ (reference sequence). DNA of the CDR3: TGTGCCGGCGACAGGTGGGGATCAGCTAACTATGGCTACACCTTC. It is translated as CAGDRWGSANYGYTF.